This T cell receptor (beta chain) appears in the sequencing data of a study of response to subunit inactivated influenza vaccine. TCRdb fed the RT-PCR reads into MiXCR, producing one record per CDR3 protein. The sample has more than 150,000 distinct CDR3 sequences, roughly 8.7% seen once; the top ten hold roughly a tenth. This clonotype was picked up a small number of times. The ends lost 5 bases at V and 6 bases at J; junction bases unmatched: 16. The germline gives CDR1 MNHEY, CDR2 SVGEGT. The CDR3 contains 17 residues. This sequence was found in a man aged 45-65 years who received an inactivated influenza vaccine. The rearrangement joins TRBV6-2 or TRBV6-3 to TRBJ1-2; 9 positions agree with TRBD1. The sample in question was non-naive T cells sorted from PBMCs, obtained on the day of vaccination. CDR3 region: CASSPHRLLDRGHGYTF. CDR3 nucleotide sequence: TGTGCCAGCAGTCCCCACAGGCTTTTGGACAGGGGACATGGCTACACCTTC.